This T cell receptor (beta chain) was identified during a study of T-cell reconstitution after alpha-beta-depleted transplantation in children. Broader study findings: Several hundred graft clones that had expanded were reportedly the source of alpha-beta T cells about two months after transplant. The origin of high day-60 TCRbeta diversity in some patients lay in surviving recipient T cells and thymic progenitors. From newly produced T cells came most of the T-cell counts and diversity one year after transplant.

A remark on this clonotype: Antigen: not known. Since a much larger clone is just one base distant, this may be a read error.

This CDR3 contains 15 residues. CDR1 and CDR2 (germline): KGHDR, SFDVKD. During its preparation, the TCRbeta library received unique molecular identifiers. TCRdb used MiXCR to reprocess the PCR reads, holding one entry per CDR3 protein. The profile shows 330,000 or so distinct CDR3 sequences, around 10% of them singletons. V usage is TRBV24-1 and J usage is TRBJ2-1; TRBD1 matches at 10 bases. The TCR was taken from a boy under three years old with acute myeloid leukemia, due to receive a stem cell transplant. Source: PBMCs, taken before TCRalphabeta/CD19-depleted stem cell transplant. The CDR3 protein is CATSEGDRGPNAQFF. Here the CDR3 DNA reads TGTGCCACCAGTGAAGGGGACAGGGGTCCCAATGCGCAGTTCTTC.